The clone carrying this TCR beta chain was seen only a few times. Documented time point: patch test 1, 2 weeks after DPC sensitization. Stated treatment: therapeutic diphenylcyclopropenone sensitization with weekly scalp DPC. Each patch test followed a blood draw. This record comes from a study of human T cells and chemical hapten exposure. Background on the study: Mostly female patients had alopecia areata, totalis or universalis.

This CDR3 is 12 amino acids long. CDR1 and CDR2 (germline): SGDLS, YYNGEE. V gave up 7 bases and J gave up 2 bases, with 9 bases separating them. TCRdb called the RACE reads again in MiXCR, with one record for every CDR3 protein. The data hold around 380,000 distinct CDR3 sequences, with around 5% observed a single time. The starting material was whole blood, obtained in connection with sensitization to the hapten diphenylcyclopropenone (DPC). The rearrangement uses TRBV9 and TRBJ1-2, with no clear D. This receptor was obtained from a woman in her forties or fifties with alopecia areata. Some clones in this sample may be carry-over from other donors' samples. CDR3 in amino acids: CASGGRNYGYTF. CDR3 in DNA: TGTGCCAGCGGCGGCAGAAACTATGGCTACACCTTC.